The rows below give T cell receptor beta chains drawn from one sample of a study of beta chain features in type 1 diabetes. Generated by immunoSEQ multiplex PCR, the TCRdb table keeps only in-frame clones and is missing some. Here the sample spans approximately 380,000 clones, more than 12% being singletons. Material: naive CD4+ T cells from blood. All receptors derive from a woman between 18 and 30 years old in good health. Each CDR3 is given with its conserved first and last residue. A D gene is named only where the DNA matches it firmly. Only part of the rows carry a size: once, few, many, or a class if the clone is expanded.

v_gene	abundance	d_gene	j_gene	CDR3nt	CDR3aa
TRBV12-5	few	TRBD1	TRBJ2-5	TGTGCTAGTGGTTTGGGGCAGGGGGCTCGGGAGACCCAGTACTTC	CASGLGQGARETQYF
TRBV30	few	TRBD2	TRBJ2-2	TGTGCCTGGAGTGTCTACGGGAGGAGTGTCACCGGGGAGCTGTTTTTT	CAWSVYGRSVTGELFF
TRBV5-1	-	-	TRBJ2-5	TGCGCCAGCAGCTTGACTACTGGGTACCAAGAGACCCAGTACTTC	CASSLTTGYQETQYF
TRBV18	-	-	TRBJ2-1	TGTGCCAGCTCACCACCGGGGGGGCCCATCTACAATGAGCAGTTCTTC	CASSPPGGPIYNEQFF
TRBV6-1	few	TRBD2	TRBJ2-1	TGTGCCAGCACTGGACTAGCGGGGTACAATGAGCAGTTCTTC	CASTGLAGYNEQFF
TRBV28	-	-	TRBJ2-2	TGTGCCACCAGCCCCCCCGGGACATCGAACACCGGGGAGCTGTTTTTT	CATSPPGTSNTGELFF
TRBV5-1	-	-	TRBJ2-1	TGCGCCAGCAGCTCCCCGCCGGGGTTCGATGAGCAGTTCTTC	CASSSPPGFDEQFF
TRBV4-1	few	TRBD2	TRBJ2-7	TGCGCCAGCAGCCAAGTACCCGGTTCTAGCGGGAACTACGAGCAGTACTTC	CASSQVPGSSGNYEQYF
TRBV18	-	-	TRBJ1-1	TGTGCCAGCTCACCACTTAGCCAGGGCCCCACTGAAGCTTTCTTT	CASSPLSQGPTEAFF
TRBV28	-	TRBD1	TRBJ2-3	TGTGCCAACTCGGGACAGGTCGAAGATACGCAGTATTTT	CANSGQVEDTQYF
TRBV28	few	-	TRBJ2-3	TGTGCCAGCAGTTCTTATAGGAGCGGGAGCACAGATACGCAGTATTTT	CASSSYRSGSTDTQYF
TRBV7-9	-	-	TRBJ1-1	TGTGCCAGCAGCTCGCGGGACGGCCGGTACACTGAAGCTTTCTTT	CASSSRDGRYTEAFF
TRBV30	few	-	TRBJ1-2	TGTGCCTGGATTACAGCAATAAACTATGGCTACACCTTC	CAWITAINYGYTF
TRBV5-1	-	-	TRBJ2-6	TGCGCCAGCAGCTTGCCTAGCTCAAGCTCTGGGGCCAACGTCCTGACTTTC	CASSLPSSSSGANVLTF
TRBV19	-	-	TRBJ2-7	TGTGCCAGTAGTGGGGAGGTTGCCCACGAGCAGTACTTC	CASSGEVAHEQYF
TRBV14	-	TRBD1	TRBJ1-1	TGTGCCAGCAGCCCTTTTGACAGGGGCACTGAAGCTTTCTTT	CASSPFDRGTEAFF
TRBV28	-	-	TRBJ2-4	TGTGCCAGCACCCCCCAGGTCCCGGTTCAGAACATTCAGTACTTC	CASTPQVPVQNIQYF
TRBV2	-	TRBD1	TRBJ2-7	TGTGCCAGCAGGACAGGGTTCCGAAGCTACGAGCAGTACTTC	CASRTGFRSYEQYF
TRBV7-9	few	-	TRBJ2-1	TGTGCCAGCAGTTTACTAGTGGATGAGCAGTTCTTC	CASSLLVDEQFF
TRBV5-1	few	-	TRBJ2-5	TGCGCCAGCAGCTTGCTCGGACAGCAAGAGACCCAGTACTTC	CASSLLGQQETQYF
TRBV11-2	-	TRBD1	TRBJ2-1	TGTGCCAGCAGCCATAACCCGGGACAGGGATACAATGAGCAGTTCTTC	CASSHNPGQGYNEQFF
TRBV30	-	TRBD1	TRBJ2-7	TGTGCCTGGAGTGGCGACAGGGGGTATAACTACGAGCAGTACTTC	CAWSGDRGYNYEQYF
TRBV14	few	-	TRBJ2-5	TGTGCCAGCAGCCCGGGATGGCTCCAAGAGACCCAGTACTTC	CASSPGWLQETQYF
TRBV11-1	few	TRBD2	TRBJ2-3	TGTGCCAGCAGCATCTGGACTAGCGGGGACACAGATACGCAGTATTTT	CASSIWTSGDTDTQYF